The 30 T cell receptor beta chains below come from one sample, sequenced in a study of persistence of HIV-infected CD4 T cells. Their antigens are not known. Nonspecific anti-CD3/anti-CD28 bead stimulation represents the broad CD4+ T cell repertoire. Responding CD4+ T cells were sorted by upregulation of both CD40 ligand and CD69. The libraries were made with immunoSEQ version 4 in survey mode. Profiling relied on immunoSEQ multiplex PCR, and the TCRdb table lists in-frame clones only, not all of them. The data contain some 49,000 clones, 90% of them seen just once; the ten biggest clones take up about 3.5%. The sequencing used CD4+ T cells sorted from PBMCs after roughly 18-hour stimulation, collected from a patient who received antiretroviral therapy. The receptors originated from an adult woman with HIV who was CMV-seropositive.

Of note for this clone: A read error may produce the germline difference seen at one junction end. This rearrangement joins TRBV27 to TRBJ1-6; unclear D gene. Germline values: CDR1 MNHEY, CDR2 SMNVEV (reference sequence). This CDR3 has 13 amino acids. The CDR3 nucleotides read TGTGCCAGCTGTTTTCGATATAATTCACCCCTCCACTTT. Residues: CASCFRYNSPLHF.

This chain links TRBV20-1 with TRBJ1-2; D gene ambiguous. The CDR3 has 11 amino acids. The V gene's germline CDR1 is DFQATT and CDR2 SNEGSKA (reference sequence). V gave up 5 bases and J gave up 7 bases, with 11 bases separating them. CDR3 amino acids: CSASRLAGYTF. Written as DNA, the CDR3 is TGCAGTGCTTCCAGACTTGCTGGCTACACCTTC.

This clone was seen more than once but under ten times. V usage is TRBV7-6 and J usage is TRBJ2-7; D possibly corresponds to TRBD2 (6 bases). The germline V gene has CDR1 SGHVS and CDR2 FNYEAQ. This CDR3 contains 14 residues. V lost 1 base to trimming and J lost 5 bases, with 12 bases between them. As DNA, the CDR3 is TGTGCCAGCAGCTTAGGGGGGGTACAGAACGAGCAGTACTTC. It yields the protein CASSLGGVQNEQYF.

The CDR3 nucleotides read TGTGCCTGGAGTAAGGGGGCTCTCGGCTCCACTGAAGCTTTCTTT. It specifies CAWSKGALGSTEAFF. The gene calls are TRBV30 and TRBJ1-1; 7 nucleotides line up with TRBD1. Trimming removed 2 bases from V and 4 bases from J; junction bases left unmatched: 10. The CDR3 loop spans 15 amino acids. Germline assignment: CDR1 GTSNPN and CDR2 SVGIG (reference sequence).

Here the CDR3 DNA reads TGTGCCAGCAGTGATCAGGGGAGTAACAGGGTACTGGCCTACGAGCAGTACTTC. It specifies CASSDQGSNRVLAYEQYF. This chain uses TRBV6-1 with TRBJ2-7; tentatively, D is TRBD1 (6 bases). CDR1 MNHNS and CDR2 SASEGT come from the germline V gene. The V end lost 3 bases, the J end lost 2 bases, and 23 bases lay between the germline ends. This CDR3 has 18 residues.

V is TRBV3-1 (or the pseudogene TRBV3-2) and J is TRBJ1-1; no clear D. V was pared by 7 bases and J by 2 bases, with 8 bases between. CDR3 length equals 12 residues. Germline V CDR1 and CDR2: LGHDT, YNNKEL (reference sequence). This CDR3 reads CASTRLNTEAFF. In nucleotides, the CDR3 is TGTGCCAGCACCCGGCTCAACACTGAAGCTTTCTTT.

J is TRBJ1-5 and V is TRBV20-1; D uncertain. The germline V and J ends were trimmed by 3 bases and 2 bases, with 11 bases remaining between them. From germline, CDR1 is DFQATT and CDR2 SNEGSKA (reference sequence). The CDR3 runs 14 residues. CDR3 in amino acids: CSASGVVGNQPQHF. Here the CDR3 DNA reads TGCAGTGCTAGTGGGGTCGTCGGCAATCAGCCCCAGCATTTT.

This clone has just a few counts. The chain is built from TRBV7-8 and TRBJ1-5; D perhaps matches TRBD1 (5 bases). Germline V CDR1 and CDR2: SGHVS, FQNEAQ. The ends were cut back, 5 bases at V and 0 bases at J, with 14 bases in the middle. The CDR3 extends over 16 amino acids. CDR3 bases: TGTGCCAGCAGCCCCAGGGAACTCAATAGCAATCAGCCCCAGCATTTT. This encodes CASSPRELNSNQPQHF.

The sample holds a few counts of this clone. The CDR3 coding sequence is TGTGCCAGTAGTATCGGACAGGGACGGAACGAGCAGTACTTC. This encodes CASSIGQGRNEQYF. The chain employs TRBV19 and TRBJ2-7; 8 nucleotides match TRBD1. CDR1 LNHDA and CDR2 SQIVND come from the germline V gene (reference sequence). Germline trimming cut 3 bases from V and 5 bases from J; bases unmatched to any gene: 6. The length of the CDR3 is 14 residues.

The chain links TRBV4-1 to TRBJ1-5; perhaps TRBD1 as D (5 bases). There are 14 residues in the CDR3. CDR1 MGHRA and CDR2 YSYEKL come from the germline V gene. V lost 4 bases, J lost 6 bases, and 13 bases lay in between. The CDR3: CASSPLGRGQPQHF. In DNA, the CDR3 is TGCGCCAGCAGCCCCCTGGGGAGGGGTCAGCCCCAGCATTTT.

The sample holds a few counts of this clone. CDR3 amino acids: CASSLEPGNSPLHF. The CDR3 DNA sequence: TGTGCCAGCAGCTTGGAGCCTGGTAATTCACCCCTCCACTTT. The J gene is TRBJ1-6, the V gene TRBV5-4; D not resolved. The length of the CDR3 is 14 residues. Trimming removed 0 bases from V and 6 bases from J, with 7 bases in between. Germline lookup yields CDR1 SGHNT and CDR2 YYREEE (reference sequence). Based on the CDR3 plus reference TRBV5-4 and TRBJ1-6, the full variable domain is ETGVTQSPTHLIKTRGQQVTLRCSSQSGHNTVSWYQQALGQGPQFIFQYYREEENGRGNFPPRFSGLQFPNYSSELNVNALELDDSALYLCASSLEPGNSPLHFGNGTRLTVT.

The gene calls are TRBV7-7 and TRBJ2-1; 9 positions agree with TRBD1. Trimming cost V 3 bases and J 6 bases; bases outside gene matches: 6. CDR1 and CDR2 from the germline V gene are SSHAT and FNYEAQ (reference sequence). This CDR3 spans 15 amino acids. The CDR3 reads CASSFGTGWSNEQFF. As DNA, the CDR3 is TGTGCCAGCAGCTTCGGGACAGGGTGGTCCAATGAGCAGTTCTTC.

This clone was counted between two and nine times. V and J are TRBV3-1 (or the pseudogene TRBV3-2) and TRBJ1-1, with a weak D call TRBD1 (5 bases). V was cut by 4 bases and J by 0 bases, with 12 bases left in between. The CDR3 length is 15 residues. Germline CDR1 and CDR2: LGHDT and YNNKEL (reference sequence). CDR3 sequence reads: CASSPTGPLNTEAFF. The CDR3 DNA is TGTGCCAGCAGCCCCACGGGACCCTTGAACACTGAAGCTTTCTTT.

The chain has TRBV29-1 and TRBJ2-2, with 7 bases matching TRBD1. V trimming: 3 bases; J trimming: 4 bases; junction bases outside the gene matches: 14. This CDR3 is 17 amino acids long. Germline-derived CDR1 and CDR2 are SQVTM and ANQGSEA. The CDR3 DNA reads TGCAGCGTTGATTGGGGGATGACAGGGATGGCCACCGGGGAGCTGTTTTTT. It is translated as CSVDWGMTGMATGELFF.

The genes are TRBV18 and TRBJ2-7; TRBD2 agrees at 8 bases. CDR1 and CDR2 from the germline V gene are KGHSH and LQKENI. Trimming removed 3 bases from V and 5 bases from J; junction bases left unmatched: 9. The CDR3 length is 15 residues. CDR3 coding DNA: TGTGCCAGCTCACCCGGACGGACTAGCTCGAACGAGCAGTACTTC. It specifies CASSPGRTSSNEQYF.

The chain carries TRBV18 and TRBJ1-5; 8 bases are shared with TRBD1. Trimming removed 3 bases from V and 6 bases from J; junction bases left unmatched: 10. Germline CDR1 KGHSH, CDR2 LQKENI. The CDR3 has 16 residues. This CDR3 reads CASSPESGGFGQPQHF. In DNA, the CDR3 is TGTGCCAGCTCACCCGAATCAGGGGGCTTCGGTCAGCCCCAGCATTTT.

The V call is TRBV2, the J call TRBJ1-3; D possibly corresponds to TRBD1 (6 bases). Germline lookup yields CDR1 SNHLY and CDR2 FYNNEI. The CDR3 consists of 15 residues. V dropped 3 bases and J dropped 4 bases, with 13 bases sitting between them. The CDR3 DNA sequence: TGTGCCAGCAGTGAGGGCAGGGGATACGGAAACACCATATATTTT. This encodes CASSEGRGYGNTIYF.

This chain's CDR3 is CAISPDRGHAGYTF. The CDR3, as DNA: TGTGCCATCAGCCCAGACAGGGGGCACGCTGGCTACACCTTC. The chain has TRBV10-3 and TRBJ1-2, with 10 positions matching TRBD1. From germline, CDR1 is ENHRY and CDR2 SYGVKD. This CDR3 comprises 14 residues. V was clipped by 6 bases and J by 7 bases; unmatched bases: 8.

The chain employs TRBV2 and TRBJ2-5; TRBD1 might be the D (6 bases). The CDR3 extends over 14 amino acids. Trimming shortened V by 3 bases and J by 2 bases, and 10 bases separated the two germline ends. CDR1 and CDR2 (germline): SNHLY, FYNNEI. CDR3 coding DNA: TGTGCCAGCAGTGACAGGGGCCTTCAAGAGACCCAGTACTTC. It encodes CASSDRGLQETQYF.

The J gene is TRBJ1-5, the V gene TRBV27; D is uncertain. This CDR3 region has 15 residues. Germline-derived CDR1 and CDR2 are MNHEY and SMNVEV (reference sequence). With 2 bases removed from V and 0 bases from J, the gap between germline ends came to 8 bases. CDR3 amino acids: CASSLEGYSNQPQHF. The CDR3, as DNA: TGTGCCAGCAGTTTAGAGGGTTATAGCAATCAGCCCCAGCATTTT.

V and J are TRBV5-1 and TRBJ2-5; TRBD2 aligns across 9 bases. This CDR3 region has 14 residues. CDR1 and CDR2 from the germline V gene are SGHRS and YFSETQ. Trimming took 7 bases from V and 4 from J; bases not matched to a gene: 8. CDR3 amino acids: CASFGGRVGETQYF. The CDR3 coding sequence is TGCGCCAGCTTCGGCGGGAGGGTAGGAGAGACCCAGTACTTC. Full variable domain (missing parts from reference TRBV5-1 and TRBJ2-5): KAGVTQTPRYLIKTRGQQVTLSCSPISGHRSVSWYQQTPGQGLQFLFEYFSETQRNKGNFPGRFSGRQFSNSRSEMNVSTLELGDSALYLCASFGGRVGETQYFGPGTRLLVL.

The chain combines TRBV5-4 with TRBJ1-1; 7 nucleotides agree with TRBD1. This CDR3 comprises 15 residues. The germline V gene has CDR1 SGHNT and CDR2 YYREEE (reference sequence). V lost 0 bases to trimming and J lost 7 bases; unmatched junction nucleotides: 9. DNA of the CDR3: TGTGCCAGCAGCTTGGGAATGACAGGGTTAGGTGAAGCTTTCTTT. This sequence encodes CASSLGMTGLGEAFF.

The rearrangement joins TRBV12-3 or TRBV12-4 to TRBJ1-2; 9 bases align to TRBD1. V lost 6 bases to trimming and J lost 8 bases; unmatched junction nucleotides: 7. This CDR3 region has 13 residues. CDR3 DNA sequence: TGTGCCAGCAGCTGGGACAGGGCTGGAGGCTACACCTTC. Translated, it gives CASSWDRAGGYTF.

The rearrangement links TRBV28 to TRBJ1-6; 8 bases are shared with TRBD1. The CDR3 length is 14 residues. From germline, CDR1 is MDHEN and CDR2 SYDVKM. V was clipped by 2 bases and J by 9 bases; unmatched bases: 3. The DNA for the CDR3 is TGTGCCAGCAGTTTAGGACAGGGCGGTTCACCCCTCCACTTT. It translates to CASSLGQGGSPLHF.

This clone was picked up one time. The V gene is TRBV25-1, the J gene TRBJ1-4; no firm D call. V was cut by 1 base and J by 13 bases, with 7 bases left in between. The CDR3 has 11 residues. The germline V gene encodes CDR1 MGHDK and CDR2 SYGVNS. This chain's CDR3 is CASSELGTLFF. As DNA, the CDR3 is TGTGCCAGCAGTGAATTGGGCACACTGTTTTTT.

This clone was observed a few times. The chain carries TRBV2 and TRBJ1-3; D remains unclear. This CDR3 is built from 14 residues. Germline V gene lookup returns CDR1 SNHLY and CDR2 FYNNEI. The V and J ends lost 3 bases and 0 bases respectively, with 6 bases between them. In DNA, the CDR3 is TGTGCCAGCAGTGAGGGGTTCTCTGGAAACACCATATATTTT. Protein: CASSEGFSGNTIYF.

V is TRBV6-5 and J is TRBJ1-2, with a tentative D call TRBD1 (5 bases). CDR1 and CDR2 (germline): MNHEY, SVGAGI. This CDR3 spans 14 amino acids. Trimming removed 2 bases at V and 7 bases at J, with 14 bases between. The CDR3 loop reads CASSYSWAGSGYTF. The DNA of the CDR3 is TGTGCCAGCAGTTACAGTTGGGCAGGGAGTGGCTACACCTTC.

This chain joins TRBV30 and TRBJ1-2, with TRBD1 as a possible D gene (5 bases). CDR1 is GTSNPN and CDR2 is SVGIG in the germline V gene (reference sequence). The length of the CDR3 is 14 residues. V was cut by 3 bases and J by 8 bases, with 19 bases left in between. The CDR3 protein is CAWSLNIRVGGYTF. The DNA of the CDR3 is TGTGCCTGGAGCCTTAATATCAGGGTCGGGGGCTACACCTTC.

The gene calls are TRBV5-1 and TRBJ2-7; TRBD2 matches 8 bases. The CDR3 loop spans 16 amino acids. Germline V lookup: CDR1 SGHRS, CDR2 YFSETQ. V lost 4 bases and J lost 0; bases outside the gene matches: 9. The CDR3 sequence is CASSAGTSSFSYEQYF. CDR3 bases: TGCGCCAGCAGCGCCGGGACTAGTTCATTCTCCTACGAGCAGTACTTC.

This clone was detected only a few times. The rearrangement links TRBV10-3 to TRBJ1-5; 8 bases match TRBD1. The length of the CDR3 is 14 residues. The V gene's germline CDR1 is ENHRY and CDR2 SYGVKD. The junction had 5 bases not matched to a gene; V was cut back by 8 bases and J by 2 bases. In nucleotides, the CDR3 is TGTGCCATCGCGATGACAGGGGGCAATCAGCCCCAGCATTTT. Translating it yields CAIAMTGGNQPQHF.